The next 26 T cell receptor beta chains were all read from a single sample in a study of tumor T cells in aggressive B-cell lymphoma. Some clones are missing from TCRdb's copy, which holds only in-frame ones; the method was immunoSEQ multiplex PCR. Here the sample spans more than 2,500 clones, approximately 90% being singletons. The sample consisted of tumor tissue. All receptors come from an adult with diffuse large B cell lymphoma.

V is TRBV18 and J is TRBJ1-2; D remains ambiguous. The CDR3 has 14 amino acids. Germline V gene sequence: CDR1 KGHSH, CDR2 LQKENI. V lost 2 bases and J 2 bases, leaving 9 bases between the germline ends. The CDR3 loop is CASSPGQANYGYTF. CDR3 in DNA: TGTGCCAGCTCACCAGGGCAGGCGAACTATGGCTACACCTTC.

The V and J genes are TRBV28 and TRBJ1-4, with 9 bases matching TRBD1. The CDR3 runs to 16 residues. Germline V gene data show CDR1 as MDHEN and CDR2 as SYDVKM. The junction had 11 bases not matched to a gene; V was cut back by 8 bases and J by 4 bases. CDR3 residues: CASSRQGGRVNEKLFF. CDR3 DNA: TGTGCCAGCTCAAGACAGGGGGGCCGTGTTAATGAAAAACTGTTTTTT.

In its sample, this clone was seen once. The chain carries TRBV14 and TRBJ2-1; TRBD2 agrees at 8 bases. The CDR3 extends over 16 amino acids. J was trimmed by 5 bases and V by 0 bases; bases with no gene match: 6. CDR1 and CDR2 from the germline V gene are SGHDN and FVKESK. The CDR3 is CASSQDVGLGDNEQFF. The CDR3 nucleotides read TGTGCCAGCAGCCAAGATGTGGGACTAGGGGACAATGAGCAGTTCTTC. Together with reference TRBV14 and TRBJ2-1, the CDR3 gives the full variable domain: EAGVTQFPSHSVIEKGQTVTLRCDPISGHDNLYWYRRVMGKEIKFLLHFVKESKQDESGMPNNRFLAERTGGTYSTLKVQPAELEDSGVYFCASSQDVGLGDNEQFFGPGTRLTVL.

The V and J genes are TRBV29-1 and TRBJ1-2, with TRBD1 matching 8 bases. CDR1 is SQVTM, CDR2 ANQGSEA, per germline. V dropped 7 bases and J dropped 4; count of bases not matched to a gene: 8. The CDR3 runs to 13 residues. CDR3 loop: CSAGQGVSYGYTF. The CDR3 DNA reads as TGCAGCGCTGGACAGGGTGTCAGCTATGGCTACACCTTC. Looking up the rest from reference TRBV29-1 and TRBJ1-2 gives the full variable domain: SAVISQKPSRDICQRGTSLTIQCQVDSQVTMMFWYRQQPGQSLTLIATANQGSEATYESGFVIDKFPISRPNLTFSTLTVSNMSPEDSSIYLCSAGQGVSYGYTFGSGTRLTVV.

Note on this clone: This sample includes further DNA sequences coding for the same CDR3. This chain uses TRBV29-1 with TRBJ1-1; a weak D match, TRBD1 (6 bases). The V end lost 0 bases, the J end lost 5 bases, and 13 bases lay between the germline ends. The germline CDR1 and CDR2 sequences are SQVTM and ANQGSEA. The CDR3 covers 14 residues. DNA for the CDR3: TGCAGCGTTGAAGACACAGGGTGGATTACTGAAGCTTTCTTT. Protein sequence: CSVEDTGWITEAFF.

This chain links TRBV2 with TRBJ2-7, with TRBD1 matching 9 bases. V was pared by 3 bases and J by 4 bases, with 4 bases of the junction left unmatched. Germline CDR1 is SNHLY and CDR2 is FYNNEI. This CDR3 region has 14 residues. The CDR3 sequence: CASSDRDRVYEQYF. DNA for the CDR3: TGTGCCAGCAGTGACCGGGACAGGGTTTACGAGCAGTACTTC.

DNA for the CDR3: TGTGCCAGCAGCTTAGTGGTACAGGGGGCGTACGAGCAGTACTTC. Its protein product is CASSLVVQGAYEQYF. The V and J genes are TRBV11-2 and TRBJ2-7; 9 bases are shared with TRBD1. The germline CDR1 and CDR2 sequences are SGHAT and FQNNGV. The CDR3 consists of 15 residues. The V gene end was trimmed by 1 base and the J gene end by 4 bases; junction bases not matched to a gene: 5.

CDR3 sequence (DNA): TGCGCCAGCAGCCCCTCAGGGGCGAGTGATGGCTACACCTTC. This gives the protein CASSPSGASDGYTF. The J gene is TRBJ1-2, the V gene TRBV5-1; D possibly corresponds to TRBD1 (6 bases). V lost 4 bases and J lost 6, with 16 bases in between. Per germline, CDR1 SGHRS and CDR2 YFSETQ. CDR3 length: 14 residues.

This chain connects TRBV5-1 to TRBJ2-2; the match to TRBD2 covers 12 bases. This CDR3 comprises 16 residues. The germline V gene encodes CDR1 SGHRS and CDR2 YFSETQ. The V gene end was trimmed by 4 bases and the J gene end by 7 bases; junction bases not matched to a gene: 8. This CDR3 is CASSPGLAGAGGELFF. The CDR3 DNA is TGCGCCAGCAGCCCGGGACTAGCGGGTGCGGGCGGGGAGCTGTTTTTT.

This clone was counted once. This CDR3 reads CASSRRMDRVSVKLFF. Written as DNA, the CDR3 is TGTGCCAGCAGTAGAAGAATGGACAGGGTTAGCGTAAAACTGTTTTTT. The J gene is TRBJ1-4, the V gene TRBV27, with TRBD1 matching 8 bases. J gave up 10 bases and V 5 bases, and 15 bases lay outside the gene matches. The length of the CDR3 is 16 residues. Germline CDR1 and CDR2: MNHEY and SMNVEV (reference sequence).

The genes are TRBV7-3 and TRBJ2-3; 10 bases match TRBD2. V lost 5 bases and J lost 2; bases outside the gene matches: 4. Looked up from germline, CDR1 is SGHTA and CDR2 is FQGTGA. The CDR3 covers 15 residues. The CDR3 bases are TGTGCCAGCAGCCTAAGCGGGAGGGCCACAGATACGCAGTATTTT. It translates to CASSLSGRATDTQYF.

This clone was seen a single time. The CDR3 DNA reads TGTGCCAGCAGCCAAGATTTGGTTCTAGCAGACGAGCAGTACTTC. Protein: CASSQDLVLADEQYF. This sequence joins TRBV4-2 and TRBJ2-7; D may be TRBD2 (5 bases). CDR1 is LGHNA, CDR2 YNFKEQ, per germline. Trimming left V 0 bases short and J 5 bases short, with 14 bases between. This CDR3 contains 15 residues.

The chain carries TRBV29-1 and TRBJ2-5, with D hard to call. Germline assignment: CDR1 SQVTM and CDR2 ANQGSEA. CDR3 length: 12 residues. Trimming pared 7 bases from V and 5 bases from J, leaving 14 bases between. CDR3 nucleotides: TGCAGCGCCGTCGTGGAGATGGAGACCCAGTACTTC. Protein sequence: CSAVVEMETQYF.

The V call is TRBV9, the J call TRBJ2-3, with D tentatively TRBD1 (5 bases). The V gene's germline CDR1 is SGDLS and CDR2 YYNGEE. The CDR3 totals 15 residues. The ends were cut back, 0 bases at V and 3 bases at J, with 11 bases in the middle. The CDR3 loop reads CASSVGGRETDTQYF. Here the CDR3 DNA reads TGTGCCAGCAGCGTAGGGGGCAGAGAGACAGATACGCAGTATTTT.

This chain links TRBV6-5 with TRBJ2-2; 8 bases map to TRBD1. Germline V gene data show CDR1 as MNHEY and CDR2 as SVGAGI. The V segment lost 6 bases and the J segment 3 bases; nucleotides outside the gene matches: 6. CDR3 size: 15 residues. CDR3 loop: CASRTGEIYTGELFF. The DNA for the CDR3 is TGTGCCAGCAGGACAGGGGAGATTTACACCGGGGAGCTGTTTTTT.

The genes are TRBV9 and TRBJ2-2; no definite D call. The CDR3 has 14 amino acids. Germline-derived CDR1 and CDR2 are SGDLS and YYNGEE. V was shortened by 7 bases and J by 1 base, with 11 bases between the two germline ends. The CDR3 sequence: CASRPQVNTGELFF. The DNA for the CDR3 is TGTGCCAGCCGCCCCCAGGTGAACACCGGGGAGCTGTTTTTT.

The chain carries TRBV6-4 and TRBJ1-1; 10 bases align to TRBD1. V gave up 9 bases and J gave up 3 bases; unmatched junction bases: 7. The CDR3 has 14 residues. CDR1 is MRHNA, CDR2 SNTAGT, per germline. CDR3 loop: CASSTGGVDTEAFF. The CDR3 DNA reads as TGTGCCAGTTCGACAGGGGGCGTCGACACTGAAGCTTTCTTT.

The chain employs TRBV4-1 and TRBJ2-1, with 7 nucleotides matching TRBD1. Trimming took 4 bases from V and 0 from J; bases not matched to a gene: 3. The CDR3 runs 15 residues. CDR1 is MGHRA and CDR2 is YSYEKL in the germline V gene. CDR3: CASSPAGGSYNEQFF. The DNA for the CDR3 is TGCGCCAGCAGCCCCGCAGGGGGCTCCTACAATGAGCAGTTCTTC.

The chain combines TRBV6-1 with TRBJ2-3; 8 nucleotides align to TRBD2. The germline gives CDR1 MNHNS, CDR2 SASEGT. This CDR3 region has 18 residues. V lost 2 bases and J lost 0; bases outside the gene matches: 10. CDR3 nucleotides: TGTGCCAGCAGTGAATCTTTGTCGAGCGGGGGTAGCACAGATACGCAGTATTTT. Translating it yields CASSESLSSGGSTDTQYF.

The rearrangement uses TRBV19 and TRBJ2-2; 10 bases line up with TRBD2. The CDR3 runs 17 residues. The V and J ends lost 6 bases and 6 bases, in that order; junction bases with no gene match: 13. Germline loops: CDR1 LNHDA, CDR2 SQIVND (reference sequence). Here the CDR3 reads CASRTLGLAGVAGELFF. Written as DNA, the CDR3 is TGTGCCAGTAGGACATTGGGTCTAGCGGGGGTCGCCGGGGAGCTGTTTTTT.

Written as DNA, the CDR3 is TGTGCCAGCAGTTTTAGCTACGAGCAGTACTTC. Its translation: CASSFSYEQYF. V gene TRBV6-6 combines with J gene TRBJ2-7; unclear D gene. Germline CDR1 is MNHNY and CDR2 is SVGAGI (reference sequence). Trimming shortened V by 4 bases and J by 3 bases, and 4 bases separated the two germline ends. This CDR3 contains 11 residues.

The J gene is TRBJ1-3, the V gene TRBV18; D is ambiguous. The CDR3 is 15 amino acids. The V and J ends lost 2 bases and 0 bases respectively, with 8 bases between them. The germline gives CDR1 KGHSH, CDR2 LQKENI. CDR3 protein: CASSPAAGSGNTIYF. CDR3 DNA: TGTGCCAGCTCACCAGCGGCGGGCTCTGGAAACACCATATATTTT.

This rearrangement joins TRBV5-1 to TRBJ2-7; D is possibly TRBD1 (5 bases). This CDR3 is 13 amino acids long. Trimming shortened V by 1 base and J by 1 base, and 6 bases separated the two germline ends. Germline CDR1 reads SGHRS; CDR2 reads YFSETQ. CDR3 amino acids: CASSLQGSYEQYF. The CDR3 DNA follows: TGCGCCAGCAGCTTGCAGGGATCCTACGAGCAGTACTTC.

The chain employs TRBV6-5 and TRBJ2-4; D remains unclear. The length of the CDR3 is 14 residues. Trimming shortened V by 5 bases and J by 0 bases, and 8 bases separated the two germline ends. Germline-derived CDR1 and CDR2 are MNHEY and SVGAGI. CDR3 sequence: CASSTALAKNIQYF. DNA for the CDR3: TGTGCCAGCAGTACAGCCCTAGCCAAAAACATTCAGTACTTC.

The sample holds one count of this clone. V usage is TRBV9 and J usage is TRBJ1-1; 9 positions agree with TRBD1. V gave up 4 bases and J gave up 1 base; unmatched junction bases: 11. CDR3 length equals 17 residues. Germline CDR1 reads SGDLS; CDR2 reads YYNGEE. The CDR3 reads CASSRLRGQGRNTEAFF. CDR3 DNA sequence: TGTGCCAGCAGCCGACTTAGGGGACAGGGAAGGAACACTGAAGCTTTCTTT.

This clone was seen only once. CDR3 DNA sequence: TGTGCCAGCTCACCAGCCAGTAACTATGGCTACACCTTC. Its protein product is CASSPASNYGYTF. The V and J genes are TRBV18 and TRBJ1-2; no clear D. Looked up from germline, CDR1 is KGHSH and CDR2 is LQKENI. This CDR3 contains 13 residues. V lost 2 bases to trimming and J lost 1 base, with 5 bases between them.